These 26 T cell receptor beta chains share one sample of origin, sequenced in a study of T cells in Graves' hyperthyroidism and ophthalmopathy (dated by TCRdb to the late 2010s). Library preparation used multiplex PCR. Instrument used: Illumina HiSeq 2000. TCR beta CDR3 regions were amplified from RNA transcripts. The TCR CDR3 was subjected to a first round of RT-PCR using the HTBI primer set and the Qiagen OneStep RT-PCR kit. TCRdb itself trimmed the public reads at Q25 with fastp, ran MiXCR and retained productive beta chains. Rows are unified per CDR3 protein, each entry keeping the most common DNA and genes. Present in this sample are approximately 400,000 distinct CDR3 sequences, 15% of which were seen just once. The top ten clones comprise about 33% of the sample. Sequences were obtained from blood. All receptors come from a woman in her twenties or thirties with Graves' hyperthyroidism.

This clonotype was counted at least ten times. The rearrangement links TRBV6-1 to TRBJ2-1; possible D gene TRBD2, 6 bases. CDR1 is MNHNS and CDR2 is SASEGT in the germline V gene. CDR3 length: 14 residues. V lost 5 bases and J lost 6, with 14 bases in between. The DNA of the CDR3 is TGTGCCAGCAGTTGGGAACTAGCAAGCAATGAGCAGTTCTTC. Protein sequence: CASSWELASNEQFF.

The chain has TRBV12-3 or TRBV12-4 and TRBJ2-4, with D possibly being TRBD2 (7 bases). The CDR3 is 16 amino acids. V dropped 2 bases and J dropped 0 bases, with 11 bases sitting between them. Written as DNA, the CDR3 is TGTGCCAGCAGTTTATCGGGGGGCCTAGCCAAAAACATTCAGTACTTC. Translated: CASSLSGGLAKNIQYF.

Only a few counts were recorded for this clonotype. The V gene is TRBV18, the J gene TRBJ2-1; TRBD1 is a possible D gene (6 bases). V lost 6 bases, J lost 2 bases, and 11 bases lay in between. The CDR3 has 14 amino acids. Germline assignment: CDR1 KGHSH and CDR2 LQKENI. The DNA for the CDR3 is TGTGCCAGCTCCGTCCGGGACACCTACAATGAGCAGTTCTTC. Its protein is CASSVRDTYNEQFF.

The rearrangement links TRBV20-1 to TRBJ1-6, with 7 bases identical to TRBD1. Germline-derived CDR1 and CDR2 are DFQATT and SNEGSKA (reference sequence). The CDR3 spans 16 residues. V shed 5 bases and J 10 bases; nucleotides not matched to a gene: 17. CDR3 region: CSAVGWDSAVGSPLHF. The CDR3 DNA is TGCAGTGCTGTAGGATGGGACAGCGCCGTTGGGTCACCCCTCCACTTT.

V usage is TRBV28 and J usage is TRBJ1-5, with D possibly matching TRBD1 (5 bases). The V end was cut by 3 bases, the J end by 2 bases, with 17 bases between. CDR3 size: 17 residues. Germline V gene data show CDR1 as MDHEN and CDR2 as SYDVKM. CDR3 loop: CASSFALLRAGNQPQHF. CDR3 DNA: TGTGCCAGCAGTTTCGCCCTCCTCAGGGCCGGCAATCAGCCCCAGCATTTT.

The rearrangement joins TRBV3-1 to TRBJ1-5; D may be TRBD1 (6 bases). The CDR3 spans 14 residues. Germline V gives CDR1 LGHDT, CDR2 YNNKEL (reference sequence). The V end lost 4 bases, the J end lost 1 base, and 8 bases lay between the germline ends. The CDR3 sequence is CASSRTESNQPQHF. The CDR3 nucleotides read TGTGCCAGCAGCCGGACAGAAAGCAATCAGCCCCAGCATTTT.

This clonotype was seen at least ten times. The chain couples TRBV6-5 to TRBJ2-1; the match to TRBD2 covers 8 bases. The CDR3 is 17 amino acids. In germline, CDR1 is MNHEY, CDR2 SVGAGI. V shed 2 bases, J shed 6 bases, and the junction held 12 bases outside the gene matches. The CDR3 region has the DNA TGTGCCAGCAGTTACCCCTTAGGGCGGGAGGAAATCAATGAGCAGTTCTTC. This codes for CASSYPLGREEINEQFF.

This clonotype was seen repeatedly, ten times or more. V gene TRBV12-3 or TRBV12-4 combines with J gene TRBJ2-2; no definite D call. V was cut by 5 bases and J by 6 bases, with 4 bases left in between. This CDR3 is 11 amino acids long. The CDR3 DNA is TGTGCCAGCAGTGCGGCCGGGGAGCTGTTTTTT. Its translation: CASSAAGELFF.

The table lists this clonotype with many counts. This chain joins TRBV2 and TRBJ2-5; TRBD1 matches 11 bases. The V gene end was trimmed by 11 bases and the J gene end by 4 bases; junction bases not matched to a gene: 3. From germline, CDR1 is SNHLY and CDR2 FYNNEI. The CDR3 spans 12 residues. DNA for the CDR3: TGTGCCGGGGGACAGGGGGGAGAGACCCAGTACTTC. Translation: CAGGQGGETQYF.

This chain uses TRBV20-1 with TRBJ2-7; 12 bases are a match to TRBD2. The CDR3 is made up of 14 amino acids. Germline V gene lookup returns CDR1 DFQATT and CDR2 SNEGSKA (reference sequence). With 6 bases clipped from V and 5 bases from J, the junction kept 8 bases outside the gene matches. This CDR3 is CSARRLAGDDEQYF. The CDR3 coding sequence is TGCAGTGCCAGGCGACTAGCGGGAGACGACGAGCAGTACTTC.

The sample holds many counts of this clonotype. This sequence joins TRBV3-1 and TRBJ2-1; D gene uncertain. The V end was cut by 0 bases, the J end by 1 base, with 13 bases between. Germline CDR1 LGHDT, CDR2 YNNKEL (reference sequence). This CDR3 region has 17 residues. CDR3 nucleotide sequence: TGTGCCAGCAGCCAAGAAGGATTGGGTAATTCCTACAATGAGCAGTTCTTC. This codes for CASSQEGLGNSYNEQFF.

A remark on this clonotype: This may be a read error: a much more frequent sequence differs by one nucleotide. V gene TRBV9 combines with J gene TRBJ2-1, with a weak D call TRBD2 (6 bases). Per germline, CDR1 SGDLS and CDR2 YYNGEE. The CDR3 extends over 15 amino acids. CDR3 amino acids: CAGSAGLSSYNEQFF. CDR3 nucleotides: TGTGCCGGCAGCGCGGGACTTTCCTCCTACAATGAGCAGTTCTTC.

This clonotype was seen many times. The chain recombines TRBV10-2 with TRBJ1-5; 8 positions agree with TRBD1. CDR3 length: 23 residues. The V segment lost 7 bases and the J segment 0 bases; nucleotides outside the gene matches: 29. Germline V gene data show CDR1 as WSHSY and CDR2 as SAAADI. CDR3 region: CASTPPRRGRPLSPQYSNQPQHF. DNA for the CDR3: TGCGCCAGCACCCCGCCACGCAGGGGGCGCCCCCTGTCCCCACAATATAGCAATCAGCCCCAGCATTTT.

This clonotype was counted a few times. The J gene is TRBJ2-3, the V gene TRBV20-1; no definite D call. V lost 7 bases and J lost 1, with 15 bases in between. Germline loops: CDR1 DFQATT, CDR2 SNEGSKA (reference sequence). The CDR3 has 14 residues. The CDR3 region has the DNA TGCAGTGGGTCTCGGAGTGGTGGCACAGATACGCAGTATTTT. Encoded protein: CSGSRSGGTDTQYF.

The table lists this clonotype with a few counts. The chain combines TRBV7-9 with TRBJ1-1, with 11 bases fitting TRBD1. Germline V gives CDR1 SEHNR, CDR2 FQNEAQ (reference sequence). The CDR3 runs 13 residues. V dropped 6 bases and J dropped 8; count of bases not matched to a gene: 5. The CDR3 DNA reads TGTGCCAGCAGACCCGGGACAGGGGGAGAAGCTTTCTTT. Amino acid sequence: CASRPGTGGEAFF.

This clonotype was seen at least ten times. The chain combines TRBV9 with TRBJ1-2; D gene unclear. CDR1 and CDR2 (germline): SGDLS, YYNGEE. V was trimmed by 2 bases and J by 0 bases, leaving 8 bases between them. This CDR3 spans 14 amino acids. The CDR3 coding sequence is TGTGCCAGCAGCGTCTCAAGCGCTAACTATGGCTACACCTTC. It codes for CASSVSSANYGYTF.

V is TRBV24-1 and J is TRBJ2-6; 8 bases fit TRBD1. The CDR3 is 15 amino acids. J lost 4 bases, V lost 3 bases, and 1 base had no gene match. Germline CDR1 reads KGHDR; CDR2 reads SFDVKD. CDR3 loop: CATSDGQGGANVLTF. CDR3 nucleotides: TGTGCCACCAGTGATGGACAGGGAGGGGCCAACGTCCTGACTTTC.

Many counts were recorded for this clonotype. The chain has TRBV6-1 and TRBJ1-2; D unclear. Germline CDR1 MNHNS, CDR2 SASEGT. CDR3 length: 14 residues. The ends were cut back, 8 bases at V and 5 bases at J, with 18 bases in the middle. CDR3 loop: CASLNAGGSYGYTF. CDR3 sequence (DNA): TGTGCCAGCTTGAATGCGGGAGGGTCGTATGGCTACACCTTC.

This clonotype was counted ten times or more. CDR3 amino acids: CASSPQTGFQETQYF. The CDR3 coding sequence is TGTGCCAGCAGTCCACAGACAGGATTCCAAGAGACCCAGTACTTC. The chain employs TRBV12-3 or TRBV12-4 and TRBJ2-5; tentatively, D is TRBD1 (6 bases). V lost 5 bases and J lost 1, with 14 bases in between. CDR3 size: 15 residues.

Ten or more counts support this clonotype. The CDR3 is CASRFTGGYGYTF. Here the CDR3 DNA reads TGTGCCAGCAGATTCACAGGGGGCTATGGCTACACCTTC. The rearrangement joins TRBV11-2 to TRBJ1-2; 8 nucleotides align to TRBD1. The V and J ends lost 6 bases and 4 bases, in that order; junction bases with no gene match: 4. Germline values: CDR1 SGHAT, CDR2 FQNNGV. The CDR3 covers 13 residues.

This chain connects TRBV7-2 to TRBJ2-7, with 8 nucleotides matching TRBD1. Germline V gene data show CDR1 as SGHTA and CDR2 as FQGNSA. The CDR3 consists of 16 residues. The junction had 12 bases not matched to a gene; V was cut back by 4 bases and J by 4 bases. CDR3 nucleotides: TGTGCCAGCAGCTCCTCCAGGACAGGGAAGGGTTACGAGCAGTACTTC. Residues: CASSSSRTGKGYEQYF.

This clonotype was found many times. The chain links TRBV12-3 or TRBV12-4 to TRBJ2-7; a possible D gene is TRBD2 (5 bases). Deletions cut 2 bases from V and 3 bases from J, with 14 bases between. The CDR3 is 15 amino acids. In nucleotides, the CDR3 is TGTGCCAGCAGTTTATCCGGGGTGAAACTCTACGAGCAGTACTTC. Its translation is CASSLSGVKLYEQYF.

This clonotype was picked up a small number of times. The V and J genes are TRBV27 and TRBJ2-1, with 9 bases aligning to TRBD2. Trimming cost V 1 base and J 9 bases; bases outside gene matches: 7. The length of the CDR3 is 15 residues. Germline CDR1 and CDR2: MNHEY and SMNVEV (reference sequence). DNA of the CDR3: TGTGCCAGCAGTTTATTGGGGAGCGGGAGGCTTGAGCAGTTCTTC. This translates into CASSLLGSGRLEQFF.

The rearrangement joins TRBV9 to TRBJ2-2; D perhaps matches TRBD2 (5 bases). Trimming pared 6 bases from V and 2 bases from J, leaving 14 bases between. Germline values: CDR1 SGDLS, CDR2 YYNGEE. The CDR3 is 15 residues long. Here the CDR3 DNA reads TGTGCCAGCAACGGAATGGGGAGCAACACCGGGGAGCTGTTTTTT. Translation: CASNGMGSNTGELFF.

In this sample, this clonotype turned up many times. The chain is built from TRBV2 and TRBJ2-7; D unclear. The V end lost 6 bases, the J end lost 1 base, and 7 bases lay between the germline ends. CDR1 and CDR2 (germline): SNHLY, FYNNEI. CDR3 length: 12 amino acids. This CDR3 is CASRDDSYEQYF. CDR3 sequence (DNA): TGTGCCAGCAGGGACGATTCCTACGAGCAGTACTTC. Filled out from reference TRBV2 and TRBJ2-7, the complete variable domain reads EPEVTQTPSHQVTQMGQEVILRCVPISNHLYFYWYRQILGQKVEFLVSFYNNEISEKSEIFDDQFSVERPDGSNFTLKIRSTKLEDSAMYFCASRDDSYEQYFGPGTRLTVT.

This clonotype was recorded many times. This chain uses TRBV7-9 with TRBJ2-7, with D possibly TRBD1 on 5 matching bases. The CDR3 runs to 14 residues. CDR1 and CDR2 (germline): SEHNR, FQNEAQ (reference sequence). V lost 5 bases, J lost 4 bases, and 15 bases lay in between. DNA of the CDR3: TGTGCCAGCAGCCCTCCATGGGGCCTGTACGAGCAGTACTTC. Encoded protein: CASSPPWGLYEQYF.